This paragraph covers one T cell receptor beta chain sequence. Its target is unknown. The record originates from a study of blood T cells in healthy people across ages. Overall study findings and caveats: Unsorted PBMCs prevented conclusive naive versus antigen-experienced comparison.

Primed by a sample-barcoded 5' primer and a J-beta primer mix, a second PCR proceeded for about 7 to 12 cycles. A template-switch adaptor that had 12 random nucleotides put a tag on each cDNA molecule. TCRdb re-derived calls from the 5' RACE reads in MiXCR, one entry per CDR3 protein. The table shows roughly 900,000 distinct CDR3 sequences, with around 48% occurring only once. Germline CDR1 is MNHEY and CDR2 is SVGAGI. V dropped 6 bases and J dropped 2 bases, with 12 bases sitting between them. CDR3 length equals 14 residues. This chain connects TRBV6-5 to TRBJ2-3; D is ambiguous. Sequencing used blood. This TCR derives from a young man in good health. CDR3 coding DNA: TGTGCCAGCAGCCAAGGACGGTACACAGATACGCAGTATTTT. It specifies CASSQGRYTDTQYF.